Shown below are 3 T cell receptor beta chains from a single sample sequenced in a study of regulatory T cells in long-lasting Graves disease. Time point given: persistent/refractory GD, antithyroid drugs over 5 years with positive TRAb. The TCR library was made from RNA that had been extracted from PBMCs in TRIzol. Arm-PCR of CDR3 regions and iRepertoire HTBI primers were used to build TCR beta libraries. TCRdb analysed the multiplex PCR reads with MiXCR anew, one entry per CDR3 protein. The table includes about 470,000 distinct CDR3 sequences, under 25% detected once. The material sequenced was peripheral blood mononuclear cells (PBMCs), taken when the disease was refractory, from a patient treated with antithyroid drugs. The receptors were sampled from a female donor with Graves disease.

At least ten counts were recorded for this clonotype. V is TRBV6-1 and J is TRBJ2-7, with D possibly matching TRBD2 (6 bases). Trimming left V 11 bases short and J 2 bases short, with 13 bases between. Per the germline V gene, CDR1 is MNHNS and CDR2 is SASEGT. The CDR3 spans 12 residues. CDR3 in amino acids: CAGRRVAYEQYF. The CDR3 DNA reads TGTGCCGGCCGGAGGGTTGCCTACGAGCAGTACTTC.

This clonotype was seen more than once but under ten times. CDR3 region: CASSVVGWNTEAFF. The CDR3 DNA follows: TGTGCCAGCAGCGTTGTAGGCTGGAACACTGAAGCTTTCTTT. The chain uses TRBV9 and TRBJ1-1; D is unresolved. The CDR3 is made up of 14 amino acids. V lost 2 bases to trimming and J lost 1 base, with 9 bases between them. Germline V CDR1 and CDR2: SGDLS, YYNGEE.

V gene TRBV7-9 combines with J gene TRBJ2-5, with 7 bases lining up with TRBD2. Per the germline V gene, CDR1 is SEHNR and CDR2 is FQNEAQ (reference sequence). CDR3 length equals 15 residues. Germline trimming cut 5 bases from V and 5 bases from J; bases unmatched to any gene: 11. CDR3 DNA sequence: TGTGCCAGCAGCCCGCCGGCCGGGAGGACTGAGACCCAGTACTTC. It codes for CASSPPAGRTETQYF.